Shown below are 6 T cell receptor beta chains from a single sample sequenced in a study of blood T cell repertoires in COVID-19. Clones were sequenced by immunoSEQ multiplex PCR, and TCRdb holds only the in-frame ones, with some missing. The repertoire holds fewer than 40,000 clones, with around nine tenths as singletons. Sequencing was carried out using peripheral blood. These receptors came from a woman in her 70s with active COVID-19.

This chain joins TRBV7-8 and TRBJ2-1, with D perhaps matching TRBD2 (7 bases). V was clipped by 5 bases and J by 7 bases, with 15 bases between them. CDR1 and CDR2 (germline): SGHVS, FQNEAQ. This CDR3 has 14 amino acids. The CDR3 region is CASSVRAGANEQFF. DNA for the CDR3: TGTGCCAGCAGCGTGAGGGCGGGGGCTAATGAGCAGTTCTTC.

As DNA, the CDR3 is TGCGCCAGCGCCGTTTCACGTGGGCCCGGGGAGCTGTTTTTT. Translation gives CASAVSRGPGELFF. The V and J genes are TRBV10-1 and TRBJ2-2, with D unresolved. Germline V gene lookup returns CDR1 WNHNN and CDR2 SYGVQD (reference sequence). This CDR3 comprises 14 residues. Trimming removed 8 bases at V and 6 bases at J, with 16 bases between.

The chain combines TRBV10-3 with TRBJ2-1; D is possibly TRBD1 (6 bases). Trimming left V 6 bases short and J 7 bases short, with 16 bases between. Germline CDR1 is ENHRY and CDR2 is SYGVKD. The CDR3 runs to 14 residues. This CDR3 reads CAISEPGVENEQFF. The CDR3 DNA reads as TGTGCCATCAGCGAGCCAGGGGTAGAGAATGAGCAGTTCTTC.

Within the sample, this clone is medium-sized. In DNA, the CDR3 is TGCGCCAGCAGCCAAGGGCCTGCTAGCGGGGACGCCGGGGAGCTGTTTTTT. Translation gives CASSQGPASGDAGELFF. V gene TRBV4-1 combines with J gene TRBJ2-2; 9 bases match TRBD2. CDR3 length equals 17 residues. From germline, CDR1 is MGHRA and CDR2 YSYEKL. With V trimmed by 1 base and J by 6 bases, 9 bases remained unmatched.

The sample holds one count of this clone. The V call is TRBV2, the J call TRBJ1-2; D not certain. This CDR3 has 13 residues. Trimming took 7 bases from V and 5 from J, leaving 14 bases between them. Germline V gene data show CDR1 as SNHLY and CDR2 as FYNNEI. The CDR3 coding sequence is TGTGCCAGCACTCCGGTCGGTCTATATGGCTACACCTTC. Protein: CASTPVGLYGYTF.

The J gene is TRBJ2-1, the V gene TRBV9, with D perhaps matching TRBD2 (5 bases). Trimming took off 0 bases at V and 4 bases at J, with 8 bases between the two ends. The CDR3 consists of 14 residues. The germline gives CDR1 SGDLS, CDR2 YYNGEE. CDR3 in DNA: TGTGCCAGCAGCGTAGGGACTCGATACAATGAGCAGTTCTTC. Translation: CASSVGTRYNEQFF.